The 10 T cell receptor beta chains below were found in one sample sequenced in a study of cytomegalovirus exposure and HLA in healthy donors. PCR used 60 Vbeta primers and 13 Jbeta primers. The data were produced by immunoSEQ multiplex PCR, yet TCRdb's version contains in-frame clones alone and is incomplete. The table records about 94,000 clones, roughly 73% of them present only once. The sample taken for sequencing was PBMCs. Receptors were obtained from a woman in her 40s in good health and CMV-seronegative.

This clone turned up a few times. The chain couples TRBV6-5 to TRBJ1-3; D is undetermined. Germline CDR1 and CDR2: MNHEY and SVGAGI. V lost 2 bases to trimming and J lost 0 bases, with 11 bases between them. This CDR3 contains 16 residues. The CDR3 DNA sequence: TGTGCCAGCAGTTACCAAGGAGCTAGCTCTGGAAACACCATATATTTT. As protein: CASSYQGASSGNTIYF.

This sequence joins TRBV11-1 and TRBJ2-5; TRBD1 matches 8 bases. In germline, CDR1 is SGHAT, CDR2 FQDESV (reference sequence). This CDR3 comprises 14 residues. The J segment lost 7 bases and the V segment lost 5 bases, leaving 9 bases of the junction unmatched. Written as DNA, the CDR3 is TGTGCCAGCAGCCCGGACAGGGATTATGGGACCCAGTACTTC. Protein product: CASSPDRDYGTQYF.

The rearrangement uses TRBV12-5 and TRBJ2-7; perhaps TRBD1 as D (6 bases). Germline lookup yields CDR1 LGHNT and CDR2 FRNRAP. V was clipped by 10 bases and J by 2 bases, with 15 bases between them. The CDR3 loop spans 13 amino acids. The DNA of the CDR3 is TGTGCTACTTCTCCCGGACAGCCCTACGAGCAGTACTTC. Amino acids: CATSPGQPYEQYF.

This clone was observed a handful of times. The V and J genes are TRBV6-6 and TRBJ2-7, with TRBD1 matching over 7 bases. V gave up 5 bases and J gave up 6 bases; unmatched junction bases: 10. The V gene's germline CDR1 is MNHNY and CDR2 SVGAGI (reference sequence). The CDR3 is 14 residues long. The CDR3: CASSPGARGCEQYF. CDR3 nucleotides: TGTGCCAGCAGTCCCGGGGCCAGGGGGTGCGAGCAGTACTTC.

The chain couples TRBV6-6 to TRBJ1-5, with 10 bases aligning to TRBD1. Per germline, CDR1 MNHNY and CDR2 SVGAGI (reference sequence). CDR3 length equals 15 residues. V lost 2 bases, J lost 6 bases, and 4 bases stayed unmatched. The CDR3 is CASSYPGQGTQPQHF. The CDR3 DNA is TGTGCCAGCAGTTACCCGGGACAGGGGACTCAGCCCCAGCATTTT.

This chain joins TRBV5-1 and TRBJ2-5, with TRBD2 as a possible D gene (6 bases). Trimming removed 4 bases from V and 1 base from J, with 11 bases in between. Germline V gives CDR1 SGHRS, CDR2 YFSETQ. This CDR3 spans 14 amino acids. DNA of the CDR3: TGCGCCAGCAGCACCGGGACTGTCCAAGAGACCCAGTACTTC. Protein: CASSTGTVQETQYF.

This clone showed up just a few times. This chain joins TRBV30 and TRBJ2-5; a possible D gene is TRBD2 (6 bases). The germline gives CDR1 GTSNPN, CDR2 SVGIG (reference sequence). CDR3 size: 13 residues. V was pared by 2 bases and J by 7 bases, with 14 bases between. The CDR3 region is CAWSLGMGGTQYF. CDR3 coding DNA: TGTGCCTGGAGTCTAGGCATGGGGGGGACCCAGTACTTC.

Note on this clone: Its ends do not fully match the called genes, so a read error is possible. The chain links TRBV6-5 to TRBJ1-6, with a weak D call TRBD1 (6 bases). Germline CDR1 is MNHEY and CDR2 is SVGAGI. CDR3 length: 14 residues. The chain's CDR3 is CASSYSQGNSPLNF. The CDR3 nucleotides are TGTGCCAGCAGTTACTCCCAGGGGAATTCACCCCTCAACTTT.

This clone was seen only once. The chain joins TRBV7-6 to TRBJ1-3; the match to TRBD1 covers 7 bases. CDR3 length: 15 residues. With V trimmed by 5 bases and J by 4 bases, 8 bases remained unmatched. Germline V gene sequence: CDR1 SGHVS, CDR2 FNYEAQ. The CDR3 bases are TGTGCCAGCAGCCAAAAAACAGGGGCGGGAAACACCATATATTTT. Its protein is CASSQKTGAGNTIYF.

This sequence joins TRBV19 and TRBJ1-6; no firm D call. The CDR3 loop spans 13 amino acids. CDR1 and CDR2 (germline): LNHDA, SQIVND (reference sequence). The V and J ends lost 6 bases and 4 bases respectively, with 7 bases between them. The CDR3 DNA reads as TGTGCCAGTAGCGACACTTATAATTCACCCCTCCACTTT. Protein: CASSDTYNSPLHF.